This T cell receptor beta chain is from a study of early T cells in non-severe SARS-CoV-2 infection. The study's findings and limits: VDJdb matching, biased toward anti-spike CD8 responses, missed private and CD4 specificities.

In TCRdb, the 5' RACE reads were re-called with MiXCR into one record per CDR3 protein. The data hold 80,000 to 95,000 distinct CDR3 sequences, with about 15% observed a single time. The CDR3 length is 14 residues. Looked up from germline, CDR1 is LNHDA and CDR2 is SQIVND (reference sequence). The V gene lost 3 bases and the J gene lost 12 bases, with 18 bases spanning the gap. On this clonotype: No antigen is known for it.

This receptor was taken from an adult who was a healthcare worker with PCR-confirmed SARS-CoV-2 infection or an uninfected control (not recorded which). Sequencing used whole blood, obtained at baseline. The gene calls are TRBV19 and TRBJ2-1; TRBD2 is a possible D gene (6 bases). The CDR3 DNA follows: TGTGCCAGTAGTATGGCGGGGCTTGCGGTGGCGCAGTTCTTC. This encodes CASSMAGLAVAQFF.